This record looks at one TCR beta chain sequence and its context. Its specific antigen is unknown. Nothing much larger sits one base from this clone, and base qualities are not available. V is shortened by 5 bases, J by 7 bases, and the region joining them spans 14 bases. The CDR3, cysteine through phenylalanine, is 13 amino acids long. This entry keeps only the CDR3 DNA: 39 bases, framed from base 1. Per the germline V gene (reference sequence), SEHNR is the CDR1 and FQNEAQ is the CDR2. Libraries came from 5' RACE. Sequencing used an Illumina HiSeq 2500. A second about 6 to 11 cycle PCR used a sample-barcoded 5' primer and a J-beta primer mix. A template-switch 5' adaptor carrying 12 random nucleotides introduced a unique molecular identifier onto each TCR beta cDNA molecule. Each sample yielded at least 3 million CDR3-containing paired-end reads. First-strand cDNA synthesis was performed from all RNA using the Mint cDNA synthesis kit, with priming by a TRBC-specific oligonucleotide. After uracil-DNA glycosylase treatment, a first 18-cycle PCR used universal primers M1SS and BC2_uni_R on all cDNA. Under the source paper's analysis protocol: For normalization, 1 million high-quality reads were randomly selected from each sample, with every read carrying a distinct molecular identifier. Reads sharing molecular identifiers were discarded rather than binned into consensus sequences. MiTCR, run with a Q25 quality threshold and the strictest error-elimination algorithm, handled CDR3 identification, clonotype clustering and error correction. A nonparametric unseen species model using Euler transformation provided a lower-bound estimate of total TCR beta diversity. TCRdb reprocessing: public reads trimmed at Q25 with fastp, clones called with MiXCR, in-frame beta chains kept. Identical CDR3 protein sequences are pooled into one entry, listed with their most common genes and DNA. TCRdb's processing, not the authors', yielded these V and J calls. This sample is represented by over 1.5 million distinct CDR3 sequences; around 48% of them were singletons. The ten biggest clones cover about 2.1% of the sample.

Systemically healthy Caucasian individuals from Russia, around 38 in total and aged about 6 to 95 years, were included as donors. Roughly 9.5 milliliters of peripheral blood were drawn from each donor into EDTA-treated Vacutainer tubes. PBMCs were isolated by Ficoll-Paque density-gradient centrifugation, with at least 7 million obtained per sample. Trizol reagent was used to extract total RNA from PBMCs, with at least 6 micrograms per sample. The percentages of naive CD45RAhigh/CD27high T cells were determined by flow cytometry on a PBMC aliquot from every donor. This sample is part of a study of blood T cells in healthy people across ages (dated by TCRdb to about 2015). In terms of the full investigation: Template switching captured roughly one uniquely barcoded TCR beta cDNA molecule per two T cells in model experiments. Using deep sequencing normalized with unique cDNA molecular identifiers, the study measured how TCR beta repertoire diversity changes with age. The donors were split into four age groups: young (average 16 years), middle-aged (roughly 40), aged (roughly 68) and long-lived (under 85). Donors of different ages were randomly distributed across sequencing lanes to avoid experimental bias. The study analyzed two additional independent replicas of 1 million unique cDNA reads from the same blood draw for two donors, one aged 18 to 30 and one aged 80 or older.

On the study overall, not on this receptor specifically: Because profiling used bulk unsorted PBMCs, naive and antigen-experienced compartments could not be compared conclusively. The percentage of naive T cells measured by flow cytometry correlated strongly with observed TCR beta diversity. Total diversity estimates from one million sequenced T cells were considered lower bounds and underestimates. As age increased, observed TCR beta diversity per million T cells dropped in a roughly linear way, and a significant reduction was already evident by age roughly 36. Because donor CMV infection status was unknown, age-related changes in expanded clonotypes were potentially confounded. Compared with the aged group, more naive CD4+ T cells, fewer expanded clones and increased TCR diversity were shown by the long-lived group, suggesting age selection.

The chain was built from TRBV7-9 and TRBJ1-1; a weak D assignment points to TRBD1 (5 bases agree). The origin of this receptor is a woman between 35 and 50 years old in good health. Sequencing was done on a sample of blood. The DNA is as follows: TGTGCCAGCAGCCTGCAGGGTAACGTTGAAGCTTTCTTT. This yields the protein CASSLQGNVEAFF.